The rows below give T cell receptor beta chains drawn from one sample of a study of T cell repertoires in cytomegalovirus infection. Antigens of these TCRs are unknown. TCRdb redid the calling of the reads with MiXCR, one entry per CDR3 protein. This sample has 100,000 to 150,000 distinct CDR3 sequences; 32% occur once, and the top ten carry approximately 59%. The sequencing here drew on CD8+ T cells from cultured PBMCs, taken from culture after CMV antigen stimulation. Source of these receptors: a human donor in good health (CMV status not recorded). Some clones in this sample may be carry-over from other donors' samples. The CDR3 runs from the conserved cysteine through the conserved F or W. The order of the fields is clone size, D gene, J gene, V gene, CDR3 DNA, CDR3 protein. D genes are given only for firm matches. Where a row states a size, it is once, few, many or the class of an expanded clone; other rows omit it.

once	-	TRBJ2-7	TRBV20-1	TGCAGTGCTAGAGATCTTAAACAGGTTGTCTACGAGCAGTACTTC	CSARDLKQVVYEQYF
-	TRBD1	TRBJ2-2	TRBV7-8	TGTGCCAGCAGCTTACCGGACAGGGTGAACACCGGGGAGCTGTTTTTT	CASSLPDRVNTGELFF
-	-	TRBJ2-3	TRBV27	TGTGCCAGCAGTTCGACGTCAGATACGCAGTATTTT	CASSSTSDTQYF
-	-	TRBJ2-5	TRBV12-3/TRBV12-4	TGTGCCAGCAGTTTACAAGGACACCAAGAGACCCAGTACTTC	CASSLQGHQETQYF
-	-	TRBJ2-5	TRBV2	TGTGCCAGAAAGGGGGACGGACCCCAGTACTTC	CARKGDGPQYF
-	-	TRBJ1-1	TRBV19	TGTGCCAGTAGAGCACCGGGGGTAACTGAAGCTTTCTTT	CASRAPGVTEAFF
many	-	TRBJ1-2	TRBV12-3/TRBV12-4	TGTGCCAGCAGCCAAAATCCGGGAACAGACTATGGCTACACCTTC	CASSQNPGTDYGYTF
few	-	TRBJ1-1	TRBV19	TGTGCCAGTAGTGATTCCGGCTTTGGGGCTTTCTTT	CASSDSGFGAFF
-	-	TRBJ2-1	TRBV7-2	TGTGCCAGCAGCTTAGTCGGGGCTGACAATGAGCAGTTCTTC	CASSLVGADNEQFF
-	TRBD2	TRBJ2-1	TRBV6-1	TGTGCCAGCGCGGGGGGCAGGTCCTACAATGAGCAGTTCTTC	CASAGGRSYNEQFF
-	-	TRBJ2-3	TRBV7-3	TGTGCCAGCAGCCTCCCAGGGCGCACAGATACGCAGTATTTT	CASSLPGRTDTQYF
-	-	TRBJ1-2	TRBV12-5	TGTGCTAGTGGTCCTGGGAGGTATGGCTACACCTTC	CASGPGRYGYTF
-	TRBD1	TRBJ1-3	TRBV4-1	TGCGCCAGCAGCCGTGGACAGGGGAACTCTGGAAACACCATATATTTT	CASSRGQGNSGNTIYF
-	-	TRBJ2-1	TRBV4-2	TGTGCCAGCAGTTCAGACAGACCCAACTACAATGAGCAGTTCTTC	CASSSDRPNYNEQFF
few	-	TRBJ1-2	TRBV7-9	TGTGCCAGCAGCCGGACAGCAGATAACTATGGCTACACCTTC	CASSRTADNYGYTF
-	-	TRBJ2-2	TRBV7-9	TGTGCCAGCAGCTTAGAGGCCGGGGAGCTGTTTTTT	CASSLEAGELFF
-	-	TRBJ2-2	TRBV4-1	TGCGCCAGCAGCCAAGCAGGAAACACCGGGGAGCTGTTTTTT	CASSQAGNTGELFF
-	TRBD1	TRBJ1-5	TRBV28	TGTGCCAGTCAAAAGACAGGGATTAGCAATCAGCCCCAGCATTTT	CASQKTGISNQPQHF
-	TRBD2	TRBJ2-5	TRBV12-3/TRBV12-4	TGTGCCAGCACCCAAGCGGGGGTACAAGAGACCCAGTACTTC	CASTQAGVQETQYF
-	TRBD1	TRBJ2-5	TRBV12-3/TRBV12-4	TGTGCCAGCAGTTGGGGACAGAAAGAGACCCAGTACTTC	CASSWGQKETQYF
few	TRBD2	TRBJ2-3	TRBV2	TGTGCCAGCAGTGAACTAGCGGAGTACACAGATACGCAGTATTTT	CASSELAEYTDTQYF
-	-	TRBJ1-5	TRBV6-1	TGTGCCAGCAGTGAAGCTGCGGGAAGCAATCAGCCCCAGCATTTT	CASSEAAGSNQPQHF
few	-	TRBJ2-3	TRBV24-1	TGTGCCACCAGTGATTTCAGGGGACCAACAGATACGCAGTATTTT	CATSDFRGPTDTQYF
few	-	TRBJ1-1	TRBV2	TGTGCCAGCAAAGGATATGAAGCTTTCTTT	CASKGYEAFF
-	-	TRBJ2-1	TRBV15	TGTGCCACCAGACGAAATGCCTACAATGAGCAGTTCTTC	CATRRNAYNEQFF
-	-	TRBJ1-2	TRBV7-4	TGTGCCAGCAGCGTAGGACTCTCCTATGGCTACACCTTC	CASSVGLSYGYTF
few	-	TRBJ2-3	TRBV2	TGTGCCAGCACCAAGGACCGTAGCACAGATACGCAGTATTTT	CASTKDRSTDTQYF
-	-	TRBJ1-1	TRBV11-2	TGTGCCAGCAGCCTGCCGGGCAGGGCGAACACTGAAGCTTTCTTT	CASSLPGRANTEAFF